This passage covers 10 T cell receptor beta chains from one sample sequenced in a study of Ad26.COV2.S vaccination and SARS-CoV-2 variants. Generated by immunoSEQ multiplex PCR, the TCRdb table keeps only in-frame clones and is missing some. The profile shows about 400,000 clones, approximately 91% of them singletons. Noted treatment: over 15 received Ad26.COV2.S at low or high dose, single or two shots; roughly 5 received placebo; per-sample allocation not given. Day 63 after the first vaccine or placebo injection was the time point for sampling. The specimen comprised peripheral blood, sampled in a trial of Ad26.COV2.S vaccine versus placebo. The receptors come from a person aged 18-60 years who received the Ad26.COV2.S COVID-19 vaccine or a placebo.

This chain's CDR3 is CAWSVRRLQETQYF. Here the CDR3 DNA reads TGTGCCTGGAGTGTACGGAGACTGCAAGAGACCCAGTACTTC. This chain connects TRBV30 to TRBJ2-5; D gene uncertain. CDR1 GTSNPN and CDR2 SVGIG come from the germline V gene (reference sequence). The CDR3 consists of 14 residues. Trimming took off 0 bases at V and 2 bases at J, with 10 bases between the two ends.

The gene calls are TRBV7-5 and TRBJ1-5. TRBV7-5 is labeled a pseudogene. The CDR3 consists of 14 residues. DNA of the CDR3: TGTGCCAGAAGCTTACACCCAAGCAATCAGCCCCAGCATTTT. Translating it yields CARSLHPSNQPQHF.

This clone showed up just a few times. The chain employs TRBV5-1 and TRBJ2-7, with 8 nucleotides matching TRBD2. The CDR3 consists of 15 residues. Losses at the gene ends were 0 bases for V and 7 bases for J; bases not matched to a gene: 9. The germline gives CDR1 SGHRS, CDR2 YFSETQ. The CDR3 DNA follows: TGCGCCAGCAGCTTGGACGGGAGGGCCTTGGGGGAGCAGTACTTC. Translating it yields CASSLDGRALGEQYF. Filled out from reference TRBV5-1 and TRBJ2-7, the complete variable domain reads KAGVTQTPRYLIKTRGQQVTLSCSPISGHRSVSWYQQTPGQGLQFLFEYFSETQRNKGNFPGRFSGRQFSNSRSEMNVSTLELGDSALYLCASSLDGRALGEQYFGPGTRLTVT.

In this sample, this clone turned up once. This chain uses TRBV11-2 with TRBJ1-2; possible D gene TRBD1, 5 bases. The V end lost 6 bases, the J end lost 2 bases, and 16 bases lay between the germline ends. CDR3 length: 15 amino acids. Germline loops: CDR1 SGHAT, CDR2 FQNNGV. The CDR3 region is CASSPEWAGNYGYTF. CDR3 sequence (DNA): TGTGCCAGCAGTCCAGAGTGGGCAGGGAACTATGGCTACACCTTC.

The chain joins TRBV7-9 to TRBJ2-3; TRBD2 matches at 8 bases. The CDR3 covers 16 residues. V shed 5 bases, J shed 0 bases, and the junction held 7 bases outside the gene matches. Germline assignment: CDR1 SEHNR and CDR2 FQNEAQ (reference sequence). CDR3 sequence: CASSPGLAASTDTQYF. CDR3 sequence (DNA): TGTGCCAGCAGCCCTGGACTAGCAGCTAGCACAGATACGCAGTATTTT.

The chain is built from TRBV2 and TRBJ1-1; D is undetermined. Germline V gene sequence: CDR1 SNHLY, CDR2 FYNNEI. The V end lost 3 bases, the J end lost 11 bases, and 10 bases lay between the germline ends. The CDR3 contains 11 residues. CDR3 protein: CASSEHVLAFF. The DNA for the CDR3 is TGTGCCAGCAGTGAGCACGTACTGGCTTTCTTT. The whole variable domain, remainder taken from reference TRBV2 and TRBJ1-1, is EPEVTQTPSHQVTQMGQEVILRCVPISNHLYFYWYRQILGQKVEFLVSFYNNEISEKSEIFDDQFSVERPDGSNFTLKIRSTKLEDSAMYFCASSEHVLAFFGQGTRLTVV.

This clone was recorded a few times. In DNA, the CDR3 is TGTGCCAGCAGTCCTCTACAGGGGACGGGTCAGCCCCAGCATTTT. Translation: CASSPLQGTGQPQHF. This chain uses TRBV27 with TRBJ1-5, with 7 bases fitting TRBD1. V lost 5 bases, J lost 6 bases, and 10 bases stayed unmatched. CDR1 is MNHEY, CDR2 SMNVEV, per germline (reference sequence). The CDR3 has 15 residues.

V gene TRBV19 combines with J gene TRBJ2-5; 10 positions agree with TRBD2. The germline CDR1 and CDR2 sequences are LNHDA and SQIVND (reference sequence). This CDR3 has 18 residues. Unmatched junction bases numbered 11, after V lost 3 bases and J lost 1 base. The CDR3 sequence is CASSIGLAGEVVQETQYF. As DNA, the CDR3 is TGTGCCAGTAGTATCGGGCTAGCGGGAGAGGTGGTCCAAGAGACCCAGTACTTC.

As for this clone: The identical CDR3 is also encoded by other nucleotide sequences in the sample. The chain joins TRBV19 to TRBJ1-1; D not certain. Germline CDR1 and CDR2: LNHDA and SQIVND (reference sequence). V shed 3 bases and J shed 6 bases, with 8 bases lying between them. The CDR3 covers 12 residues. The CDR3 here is CASSIGVAEAFF. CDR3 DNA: TGTGCCAGTAGTATCGGGGTGGCTGAAGCTTTCTTT.

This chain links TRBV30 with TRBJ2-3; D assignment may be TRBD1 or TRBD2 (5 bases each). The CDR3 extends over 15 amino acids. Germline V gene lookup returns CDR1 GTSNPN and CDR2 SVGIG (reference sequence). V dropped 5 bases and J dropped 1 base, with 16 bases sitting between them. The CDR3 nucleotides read TGTGCCTGGGCGACCGGGACCTTGGGCACAGATACGCAGTATTTT. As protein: CAWATGTLGTDTQYF.